The 27 T cell receptor beta chains below were found in one sample sequenced in a study of T cell clusters in autoimmune cytopenias. One tube held mixed TRB-A and TRB-B primer pools for touch-down PCR. Using the multiplex PCR reads, TCRdb records one entry per CDR3 protein without DNA. The listing contains around 2,500 distinct CDR3 sequences. Each sample's input was 250 to 300 ng genomic DNA, about 38,000 genome equivalents. What was sequenced was peripheral blood. The origin of the receptors is a human donor with an autoimmune cytopenia or autoimmune hepatitis (not recorded which).

Measured by frequency, this clonotype is medium-sized. This rearrangement joins TRBV6-5 to TRBJ1-1. Looked up from germline, CDR1 is MNHEY and CDR2 is SVGAGI. CDR3 length: 14 amino acids. CDR3 region: CASSFEYRNTEAFF.

This clonotype shows up as medium-sized by frequency. The rearrangement links TRBV27 to TRBJ2-3; the TCRdb D gene call, TRBD1, has no DNA to confirm it. Germline assignment: CDR1 MNHEY and CDR2 SMNVEV (reference sequence). The CDR3 extends over 16 amino acids. CDR3 loop: CASSSLTGFVTDTQYF.

This chain links TRBV7-9 with TRBJ2-7; the TCRdb call, TRBD1, lacks DNA for checking. CDR3 size: 12 residues. Germline CDR1 is SEHNR and CDR2 is FQNEAQ (reference sequence). The chain's CDR3 is CASSLDRDEQYF.

This clonotype is called medium-sized based on its frequency. The chain couples TRBV12-3 or TRBV12-4 to TRBJ1-1; the TRBD1 assignment by TCRdb is unverifiable without DNA. The CDR3 spans 14 residues. CDR3 residues: CASRLTGMNTEAFF.

This clonotype is medium-sized by frequency. The V call is TRBV5-6, the J call TRBJ1-2; checking the TCRdb D call of TRBD1 is not possible without DNA. Germline CDR1 and CDR2: SGHDT and YYEEEE. The CDR3 loop spans 14 amino acids. CDR3 residues: CVSQHRWGAYGYTF.

The chain links TRBV4-2 to TRBJ1-2; TCRdb's D call, TRBD1, is unchecked because there is no DNA. The CDR3 is made up of 16 amino acids. Looked up from germline, CDR1 is LGHNA and CDR2 is YNFKEQ. CDR3 sequence reads: CASSQQTGGTYYGYTF.

J is TRBJ2-1 and V is TRBV7-6; the TRBD1 assignment by TCRdb is unverifiable without DNA. CDR1 is SGHVS and CDR2 is FNYEAQ in the germline V gene. The CDR3 is 14 amino acids. This chain's CDR3 is CASSLSTSTREQFF.

This clonotype is identified as medium-sized from frequency. The chain recombines TRBV11-2 with TRBJ2-5; lacking DNA, the TRBD1 call made by TCRdb goes unchecked. CDR1 is SGHAT, CDR2 FQNNGV, per germline. The CDR3 loop spans 15 amino acids. This CDR3 is CASSLGDRTQETQYF. Complete variable domain (other parts from reference TRBV11-2 and TRBJ2-5): EAGVAQSPRYKIIEKRQSVAFWCNPISGHATLYWYQQILGQGPKLLIQFQNNGVVDDSQLPKDRFSAERLKGVDSTLKIQPAKLEDSAVYLCASSLGDRTQETQYFGPGTRLLVL.

By frequency, this clonotype registers medium-sized. CDR3: CASSSGQGRSNQPQHF. The V call is TRBV19, the J call TRBJ1-5; without DNA, the TCRdb call of TRBD1 cannot be checked. The CDR3 runs 16 residues. Germline V gives CDR1 LNHDA, CDR2 SQIVND (reference sequence).

V usage is TRBV7-9 and J usage is TRBJ2-7; with no DNA, the TCRdb D assignment of TRBD1 cannot be verified. The CDR3 loop spans 14 amino acids. Germline V CDR1 and CDR2: SEHNR, FQNEAQ (reference sequence). The CDR3 loop is CASRREGAVYEQYF.

V gene TRBV5-1 combines with J gene TRBJ2-1; TCRdb calls TRBD1, which cannot be checked without DNA. The germline V gene encodes CDR1 SGHRS and CDR2 YFSETQ. The CDR3 is 16 amino acids. This chain's CDR3 is CASSGQPGPKGNEQFF.

This clonotype is classed as medium-sized by frequency. This sequence joins TRBV20-1 and TRBJ2-1. This CDR3 comprises 13 residues. Germline CDR1 reads DFQATT; CDR2 reads SNEGSKA (reference sequence). The CDR3 is CSASGSLYNEQFF.

Judged by frequency, this clonotype is medium-sized. This chain uses TRBV6-5 with TRBJ2-7; with no DNA, the TCRdb D assignment of TRBD2 cannot be verified. Looked up from germline, CDR1 is MNHEY and CDR2 is SVGAGI. The CDR3 runs 14 residues. Here the CDR3 reads CASKRTSGPYEQYF.

The chain carries TRBV20-1 and TRBJ1-1. CDR3 length: 12 residues. In germline, CDR1 is DFQATT, CDR2 SNEGSKA (reference sequence). This CDR3 is CSARENLGLAFF.

This clonotype is deemed medium-sized (0.01 to 0.1%) by its frequency. The chain employs TRBV6-1 and TRBJ1-1. This CDR3 has 16 residues. The V gene's germline CDR1 is MNHNS and CDR2 SASEGT. The CDR3 region is CASSYLTGSMNTEAFF.

By frequency, this clonotype registers medium-sized. The chain couples TRBV6-6 to TRBJ2-2. Per the germline V gene, CDR1 is MNHNY and CDR2 is SVGAGI (reference sequence). The CDR3 runs 15 residues. CDR3 amino acids: CASSYSRQNTGELFF.

This clonotype is medium-sized (0.01 to 0.1%) by frequency. The genes are TRBV18 and TRBJ1-2; TCRdb designates TRBD1, a call that cannot be tested without DNA. CDR1 is KGHSH, CDR2 LQKENI, per germline. The CDR3 is 12 residues long. The CDR3 region is CASSIQGNGYTF.

This clonotype is labeled medium-sized based on frequency. The J gene is TRBJ1-2, the V gene TRBV6-1. This CDR3 comprises 14 residues. Germline V gene sequence: CDR1 MNHNS, CDR2 SASEGT. The CDR3 here is CASGLSGNFYGYTF.

Measured by frequency, this clonotype is medium-sized. J is TRBJ2-7 and V is TRBV27. The germline V gene has CDR1 MNHEY and CDR2 SMNVEV (reference sequence). The CDR3 contains 13 residues. This chain's CDR3 is CASSFTGVGEQYF.

According to its frequency, this clonotype is medium-sized. CDR3 amino acids: CASSYGAGGVYEQYF. The chain carries TRBV6-5 and TRBJ2-7; TCRdb outputs TRBD2, but without DNA this stays unchecked. Germline assignment: CDR1 MNHEY and CDR2 SVGAGI. The CDR3 is 15 residues long.

CDR3 residues: CASSRFGGSSYEQYF. The chain recombines TRBV28 with TRBJ2-7; the D call from TCRdb, TRBD2, cannot be confirmed without DNA. Germline CDR1 and CDR2: MDHEN and SYDVKM. The length of the CDR3 is 15 residues.

This clonotype ranks as medium-sized (0.01 to 0.1%) in terms of frequency. This chain uses TRBV12-3 or TRBV12-4 with TRBJ2-5. The CDR3 is 14 amino acids. The chain's CDR3 is CASSSSMMVETQYF.

Judged by frequency, this clonotype is medium-sized. The rearrangement uses TRBV6-5 and TRBJ1-1; without DNA, the TCRdb call of TRBD1 cannot be checked. Germline V gene sequence: CDR1 MNHEY, CDR2 SVGAGI. The CDR3 runs 15 residues. This CDR3 is CASTHGGHMNTEAFF.

In terms of frequency, this clonotype is medium-sized. The chain carries TRBV12-3 or TRBV12-4 and TRBJ1-4; TCRdb selects TRBD1, and the lack of DNA leaves this call unchecked. The CDR3 length is 13 residues. The CDR3 reads CASTDRVGEKLFF.

This clonotype is labeled large based on frequency. The rearrangement links TRBV29-1 to TRBJ2-1. Germline V CDR1 and CDR2: SQVTM, ANQGSEA. There are 13 residues in the CDR3. CDR3 sequence reads: CSVEVAIGNEQFF.

This clonotype is labeled medium-sized (0.01 to 0.1%) based on frequency. The rearrangement joins TRBV30 to TRBJ2-7; lacking DNA, the TRBD2 call made by TCRdb goes unchecked. The CDR3 is 16 residues long. Looked up from germline, CDR1 is GTSNPN and CDR2 is SVGIG (reference sequence). The CDR3 loop reads CAWSPTAFSPPDEQYF.

This clonotype is called large (0.1 to 1%) based on its frequency. This chain joins TRBV29-1 and TRBJ2-1. The CDR3 is made up of 15 amino acids. Germline values: CDR1 SQVTM, CDR2 ANQGSEA. The CDR3 loop is CSVEEDGIPYNEQFF.